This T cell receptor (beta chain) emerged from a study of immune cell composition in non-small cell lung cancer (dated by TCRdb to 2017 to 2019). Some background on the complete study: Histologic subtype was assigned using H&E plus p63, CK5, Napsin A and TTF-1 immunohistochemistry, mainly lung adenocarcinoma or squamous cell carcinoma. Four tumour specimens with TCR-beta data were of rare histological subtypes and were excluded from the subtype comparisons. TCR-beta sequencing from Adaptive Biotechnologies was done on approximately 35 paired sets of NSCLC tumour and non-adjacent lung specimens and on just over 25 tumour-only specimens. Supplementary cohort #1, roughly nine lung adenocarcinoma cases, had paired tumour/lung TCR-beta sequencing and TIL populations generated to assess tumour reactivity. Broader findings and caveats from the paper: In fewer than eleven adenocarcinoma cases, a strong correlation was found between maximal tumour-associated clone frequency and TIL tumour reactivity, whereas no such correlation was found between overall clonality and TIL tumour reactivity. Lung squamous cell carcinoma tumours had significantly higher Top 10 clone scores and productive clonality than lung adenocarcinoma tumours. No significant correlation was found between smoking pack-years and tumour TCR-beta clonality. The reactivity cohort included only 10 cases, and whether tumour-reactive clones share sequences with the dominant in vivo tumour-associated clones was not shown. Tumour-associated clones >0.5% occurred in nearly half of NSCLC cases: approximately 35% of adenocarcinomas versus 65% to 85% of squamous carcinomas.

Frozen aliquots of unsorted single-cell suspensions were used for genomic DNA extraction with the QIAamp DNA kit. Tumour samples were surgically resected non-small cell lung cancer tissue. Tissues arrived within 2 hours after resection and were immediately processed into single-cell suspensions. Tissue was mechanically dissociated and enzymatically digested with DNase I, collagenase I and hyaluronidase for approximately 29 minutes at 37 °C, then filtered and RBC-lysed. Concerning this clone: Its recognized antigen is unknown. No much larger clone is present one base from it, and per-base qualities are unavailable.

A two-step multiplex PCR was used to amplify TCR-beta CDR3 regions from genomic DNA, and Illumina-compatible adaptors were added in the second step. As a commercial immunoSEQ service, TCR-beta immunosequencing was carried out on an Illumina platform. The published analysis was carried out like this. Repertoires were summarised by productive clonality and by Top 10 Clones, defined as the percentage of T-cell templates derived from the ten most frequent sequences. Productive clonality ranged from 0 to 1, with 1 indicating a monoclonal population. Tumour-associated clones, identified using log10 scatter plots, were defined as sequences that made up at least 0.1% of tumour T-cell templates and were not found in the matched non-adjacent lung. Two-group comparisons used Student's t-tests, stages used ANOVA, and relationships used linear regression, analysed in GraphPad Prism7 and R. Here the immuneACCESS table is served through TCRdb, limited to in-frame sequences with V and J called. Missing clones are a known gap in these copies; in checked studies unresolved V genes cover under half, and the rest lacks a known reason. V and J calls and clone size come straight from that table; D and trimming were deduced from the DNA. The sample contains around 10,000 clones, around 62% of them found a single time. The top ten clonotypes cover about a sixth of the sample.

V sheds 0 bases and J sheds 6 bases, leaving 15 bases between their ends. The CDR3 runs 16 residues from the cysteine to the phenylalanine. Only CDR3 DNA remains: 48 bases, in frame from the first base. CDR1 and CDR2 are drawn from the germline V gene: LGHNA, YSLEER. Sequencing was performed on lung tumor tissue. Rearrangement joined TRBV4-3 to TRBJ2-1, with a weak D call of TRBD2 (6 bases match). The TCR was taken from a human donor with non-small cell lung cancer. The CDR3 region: CASSQDALAEGNEQFF. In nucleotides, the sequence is TGCGCCAGCAGCCAAGATGCGCTCGCGGAGGGCAATGAGCAGTTCTTC.